This entry concerns a single T cell receptor beta chain. Its antigen is still unknown. No much larger clonotype is one base removed from it; base qualities were not supplied. This entry belongs to a study of blood T cells in healthy people across ages (dated by TCRdb to the mid-2010s). With respect to the entire study: In model experiments, roughly one uniquely barcoded TCR beta cDNA molecule per two T cells was captured by template switching. Four age groups were formed from the donors: young (average approximately 15 years), middle-aged (roughly 38), aged (around 68) and long-lived (about 75). Two additional independent replicas of 1 million unique cDNA reads from the same blood draw were analyzed for two donors (one aged 18 to 30 and one aged 80 or older). Using deep sequencing normalized with unique cDNA molecular identifiers, the study measured how TCR beta repertoire diversity changes with age. To avoid experimental bias, donors of different ages were spread randomly across the sequencing lanes.

The 39 donors, aged roughly 6 to 100 years, were systemically healthy Caucasian individuals from Russia. Ten milliliters of peripheral blood were drawn from each donor into EDTA-treated Vacutainer tubes. Ficoll-Paque density-gradient centrifugation was used to isolate PBMCs, with at least 6.5 million per sample. Trizol reagent was used to extract total RNA from PBMCs, with at least 6 micrograms per sample. Naive CD45RAhigh/CD27high T cell percentages were measured by flow cytometry on a PBMC aliquot from every donor. Libraries were prepared through 5' RACE. Sequencing took place on an Illumina HiSeq 2500. A second PCR of about 6 to 11 cycles was performed with a sample-barcoded 5' primer and a J-beta primer mix. A unique molecular identifier was introduced onto each TCR beta cDNA molecule by a template-switch 5' adaptor carrying 12 random nucleotides. Each sample yielded at least 3 million CDR3-containing paired-end reads. The Mint cDNA synthesis kit, primed by a TRBC-specific oligonucleotide, was used to synthesize first-strand cDNA from all RNA. Following uracil-DNA glycosylase treatment, a first 18-cycle PCR with universal primers M1SS and BC2_uni_R was performed on all cDNA. The paper's processing steps were these. Normalization of each sample was performed by random selection of 1 million high-quality reads, each carrying a distinct molecular identifier. Instead of being binned into consensus sequences, reads with shared molecular identifiers were discarded. MiTCR, with a Q25 quality threshold and the strictest error-elimination algorithm, was used for CDR3 identification, clonotype clustering and error correction. A nonparametric unseen species model using Euler transformation provided a lower-bound estimate of total TCR beta diversity. Clones were called with MiXCR by TCRdb after fastp trimmed the public reads at Q25, and only in-frame beta chains were retained. CDR3 protein sequences are deduplicated, and each keeps its most common genes and DNA. The V and J calls and clone size are TCRdb's, not the authors'. The sample includes roughly 680,000 distinct CDR3 sequences, with around 50% observed a single time. About 13% of the sample is held by the ten biggest clonotypes.

What the study reported, not specific to this receptor: Total diversity estimates from one million sequenced T cells were considered lower bounds and underestimates. Donor CMV infection status was unknown, potentially confounding age-related changes in expanded clonotypes. As age increased, observed TCR beta diversity per million T cells dropped in a roughly linear way, and a significant reduction was already evident by age 40. Because profiling used bulk unsorted PBMCs, naive and antigen-experienced compartments could not be compared conclusively. Compared with the aged group, more naive CD4+ T cells, fewer expanded clones and increased TCR diversity were shown by the long-lived group, suggesting age selection. There was a strong correlation between observed TCR beta diversity and the percentage of naive T cells measured by flow cytometry.

The sample consisted of blood. This receptor was identified in a woman at least 80 years old in good health.

In nucleotides, the sequence is TGTGCCATCAGTGACCGGGACAGGCTCCAAGAGACCCAGTACTTC. It encodes CAISDRDRLQETQYF. The receptor chain draws on TRBV10-3 and TRBJ2-5, with 8 middle bases fitting TRBD1. Inclusive of the bounding cysteine and phenylalanine, the CDR3 is 15 residues long. Kept here is only the CDR3 DNA, which spans 45 bases and is read in frame from base 1. Trimming takes 3 bases off V and 1 base off J; junction bases not matched to a gene: 4. The germline V gene encodes CDR1 ENHRY and CDR2 SYGVKD.